What follows are 28 T cell receptor beta chains derived from one specimen sequenced in a study of T cells after yellow fever vaccination. TCRdb fed the 5' RACE reads into MiXCR, producing one record per CDR3 protein. This table holds fewer than 450,000 distinct CDR3 sequences, about 4% found once. Sequenced material: PBMCs, taken 5 days after the yellow fever booster vaccination. Source of these receptors: a man aged 18 to 30 who received the YFV17D yellow fever vaccine.

This clonotype was counted ten times or more. The V gene is TRBV5-4, the J gene TRBJ1-6, with TRBD1 as a possible D gene (5 bases). Germline V gene data show CDR1 as SGHNT and CDR2 as YYREEE (reference sequence). The CDR3 is 12 residues long. Trimming cost V 1 base and J 15 bases, with 11 bases left between them. The CDR3 DNA sequence: TGTGCCAGCAGCTTGTGGGGGGATCTCCTCCACTTT. It encodes CASSLWGDLLHF.

This clonotype has a count of ten or more. J is TRBJ2-1 and V is TRBV7-3; 8 nucleotides line up with TRBD1. After removal of 5 bases from V and 8 bases from J, the junction contained 8 bases not matched to a gene. In germline, CDR1 is SGHTA, CDR2 FQGTGA. This CDR3 has 14 amino acids. The CDR3 spells CASSPNRGTYEQFF. Written as DNA, the CDR3 is TGTGCCAGCAGCCCCAACAGGGGGACCTATGAGCAGTTCTTC.

CDR3 residues: CASNPSINSPLHF. The CDR3 DNA reads as TGTGCCAGCAACCCATCGATCAATTCACCCCTCCACTTT. This chain joins TRBV6-2 or TRBV6-3 and TRBJ1-6, with D uncertain. V lost 7 bases and J 7 bases, leaving 11 bases between the germline ends. The CDR3 is 13 amino acids. From germline, CDR1 is MNHEY and CDR2 SVGEGT.

The genes are TRBV5-4 and TRBJ2-2, with D possibly matching TRBD2 (5 bases). Trimming removed 0 bases at V and 4 bases at J, with 10 bases between. The length of the CDR3 is 15 residues. Germline V lookup: CDR1 SGHNT, CDR2 YYREEE (reference sequence). This chain's CDR3 is CASSLVDRGTGELFF. CDR3 nucleotides: TGTGCCAGCAGCTTGGTGGACCGGGGCACCGGGGAGCTGTTTTTT. Combining the CDR3 with reference TRBV5-4 and TRBJ2-2 gives the whole variable domain ETGVTQSPTHLIKTRGQQVTLRCSSQSGHNTVSWYQQALGQGPQFIFQYYREEENGRGNFPPRFSGLQFPNYSSELNVNALELDDSALYLCASSLVDRGTGELFFGEGSRLTVL.

This clonotype was seen ten or more times. V gene TRBV7-2 combines with J gene TRBJ1-2; 8 bases fit TRBD1. Per the germline V gene, CDR1 is SGHTA and CDR2 is FQGNSA. J lost 3 bases, V lost 5 bases, and 14 bases had no gene match. This CDR3 comprises 17 residues. Written as DNA, the CDR3 is TGTGCCAGCAGCCCGACGCCAGGGGGCGATCCGCACTATGGCTACACCTTC. Amino acid sequence: CASSPTPGGDPHYGYTF. Full variable domain (rest looked up from reference TRBV7-2 and TRBJ1-2): GAGVSQSPSNKVTEKGKDVELRCDPISGHTALYWYRQSLGQGLEFLIYFQGNSAPDKSGLPSDRFSAERTGGSVSTLTIQRTQQEDSAVYLCASSPTPGGDPHYGYTFGSGTRLTVV.

This clonotype was observed a few times. The chain recombines TRBV27 with TRBJ1-6, with 7 bases identical to TRBD1. V shed 1 base and J 8 bases; nucleotides not matched to a gene: 11. CDR1 is MNHEY, CDR2 SMNVEV, per germline (reference sequence). The CDR3 is 17 residues long. CDR3 DNA: TGTGCCAGCAGTTTATTGGGCTCGGTCACAGGGGATTCACCCCTCCACTTT. Translated: CASSLLGSVTGDSPLHF.

In its sample, this clonotype was seen a few times. The rearrangement joins TRBV9 to TRBJ2-3; tentative D call: TRBD2 (6 bases). The germline V gene has CDR1 SGDLS and CDR2 YYNGEE. CDR3 size: 17 residues. Trimming removed 3 bases at V and 0 bases at J, with 17 bases between. The CDR3 reads CASSAQKGLPSTDTQYF. For the CDR3, the DNA is TGTGCCAGCAGCGCCCAAAAGGGACTGCCTAGCACAGATACGCAGTATTTT.

The chain couples TRBV7-9 to TRBJ2-5; 9 bases are shared with TRBD2. Germline V gene sequence: CDR1 SEHNR, CDR2 FQNEAQ (reference sequence). V dropped 5 bases and J dropped 5; count of bases not matched to a gene: 9. The CDR3 has 15 amino acids. The DNA for the CDR3 is TGTGCCAGCAGCCCTGGGACTAGCCGGGGGGAGACCCAGTACTTC. Protein: CASSPGTSRGETQYF.

This sequence joins TRBV7-6 and TRBJ1-5, with D maybe TRBD1 (5 bases). This CDR3 region has 15 residues. Germline V gene sequence: CDR1 SGHVS, CDR2 FNYEAQ. The V gene lost 5 bases and the J gene lost 7 bases, with 18 bases spanning the gap. CDR3 nucleotide sequence: TGTGCCAGCAGCCCGGTGGGGGGGGAAGGGCAGCCCCAGCATTTT. Amino acid sequence: CASSPVGGEGQPQHF.

V gene TRBV20-1 combines with J gene TRBJ1-1, with D unresolved. The CDR3 contains 13 residues. CDR1 is DFQATT and CDR2 is SNEGSKA in the germline V gene (reference sequence). Trimming shortened V by 6 bases and J by 1 base, and 12 bases separated the two germline ends. CDR3 nucleotides: TGCAGTGCCCAGGACGGTTCGAACACTGAAGCTTTCTTT. This codes for CSAQDGSNTEAFF.

The rearrangement uses TRBV12-3 or TRBV12-4 and TRBJ2-3, with 14 nucleotides matching TRBD2. V trimming: 1 base; J trimming: 3 bases; junction bases outside the gene matches: 9. The CDR3 is 19 residues long. In nucleotides, the CDR3 is TGTGCCAGCAGTTTAGTGTGGACTAGCGGGGGGCAAGGGACAGATACGCAGTATTTT. This encodes CASSLVWTSGGQGTDTQYF.

This clonotype was seen repeatedly, ten times or more. The chain uses TRBV7-8 and TRBJ2-5; no reliable D call. Trimming took 0 bases from V and 0 from J, leaving 5 bases between them. Per germline, CDR1 SGHVS and CDR2 FQNEAQ. The CDR3 spans 14 residues. For the CDR3, the DNA is TGTGCCAGCAGCTTAGCTTGGCACCAAGAGACCCAGTACTTC. Its translation is CASSLAWHQETQYF.

This clonotype was seen ten or more times. The J gene is TRBJ2-7, the V gene TRBV5-1; D not resolved. CDR1 and CDR2 from the germline V gene are SGHRS and YFSETQ. Trimming stripped 2 bases from V and 6 bases from J, with 15 bases between. This CDR3 region has 14 residues. The CDR3 sequence is CASSFLPDIGEQYV. CDR3 nucleotide sequence: TGCGCCAGCAGCTTTCTGCCAGATATCGGCGAGCAGTACGTC.

This clonotype was picked up many times. This sequence joins TRBV10-3 and TRBJ2-5; TRBD1 aligns across 8 bases. The V segment lost 6 bases and the J segment 1 base; nucleotides outside the gene matches: 1. Germline V gene data show CDR1 as ENHRY and CDR2 as SYGVKD. This CDR3 region has 13 residues. The DNA for the CDR3 is TGTGCCATCAGCGACAGGGGCCAAGAGACCCAGTACTTC. It translates to CAISDRGQETQYF.

This clonotype was seen at least ten times. The chain combines TRBV3-1 with TRBJ1-1, with 10 bases lining up with TRBD1. V gave up 4 bases and J gave up 7 bases; unmatched junction bases: 12. In germline, CDR1 is LGHDT, CDR2 YNNKEL (reference sequence). The CDR3 covers 16 residues. The CDR3 region is CASSLASGTGAYEAFF. The CDR3 DNA sequence: TGTGCCAGCAGCCTAGCCTCCGGGACAGGGGCGTATGAAGCTTTCTTT.

This clonotype came up a few times. The J gene is TRBJ1-2, the V gene TRBV7-2; D gene ambiguous. The germline V gene encodes CDR1 SGHTA and CDR2 FQGNSA. Trimming shortened V by 6 bases and J by 4 bases, and 18 bases separated the two germline ends. This CDR3 is built from 15 residues. The CDR3: CASSTILDLSYGYTF. CDR3 in DNA: TGTGCCAGCAGTACTATTTTGGACCTTTCCTATGGCTACACCTTC. Using reference TRBV7-2 and TRBJ1-2 for the parts outside the CDR3, the full variable domain is GAGVSQSPSNKVTEKGKDVELRCDPISGHTALYWYRQSLGQGLEFLIYFQGNSAPDKSGLPSDRFSAERTGGSVSTLTIQRTQQEDSAVYLCASSTILDLSYGYTFGSGTRLTVV.

This clonotype was detected a few times. The genes are TRBV7-9 and TRBJ1-1; D gene unclear. This CDR3 spans 16 amino acids. From germline, CDR1 is SEHNR and CDR2 FQNEAQ (reference sequence). V lost 5 bases to trimming and J lost 7 bases, with 23 bases between them. The CDR3 DNA reads as TGTGCCAGCAGCCCACCCCCCCTCGTGGCGGGGAATGAAGCTTTCTTT. This encodes CASSPPPLVAGNEAFF.

The V call is TRBV2, the J call TRBJ2-7; D unclear. Germline CDR1 is SNHLY and CDR2 is FYNNEI. Trimming took off 3 bases at V and 0 bases at J, with 6 bases between the two ends. CDR3 length equals 13 residues. CDR3 DNA: TGTGCCAGCAGTGAGGGTAGCTCCTACGAGCAGTACTTC. Translated: CASSEGSSYEQYF.

This clonotype was detected only a few times. V usage is TRBV6-2 or TRBV6-3 and J usage is TRBJ2-5, with D hard to call. V shed 2 bases and J shed 5 bases, with 15 bases lying between them. This CDR3 spans 15 amino acids. Germline CDR1 is MNHEY and CDR2 is SVGEGT. As DNA, the CDR3 is TGTGCCAGCAGTTACGGTGTGATGGTGGGGGAGACCCAGTACTTC. Its protein is CASSYGVMVGETQYF.

This chain connects TRBV6-5 to TRBJ2-6; TRBD1 is a possible D gene (5 bases). This CDR3 is 17 amino acids long. Germline lookup yields CDR1 MNHEY and CDR2 SVGAGI. Trimming stripped 2 bases from V and 1 base from J, with 12 bases between. The CDR3 region has the DNA TGTGCCAGCAGTTACCTGAGTAGGGGATCTGGGGCCAACGTCCTGACTTTC. This translates into CASSYLSRGSGANVLTF.

The chain carries TRBV12-3 or TRBV12-4 and TRBJ2-1, with TRBD2 matching over 10 bases. There are 16 residues in the CDR3. V trimming: 6 bases; J trimming: 5 bases; junction bases outside the gene matches: 10. The chain's CDR3 is CASRELAGGKHNEQFF. The CDR3 DNA is TGTGCCAGCAGGGAATTAGCGGGGGGAAAACACAATGAGCAGTTCTTC.

DNA for the CDR3: TGTGCCAGCAGATTGACAGCCCCCACAGATACGCAGTATTTT. Its translation is CASRLTAPTDTQYF. This chain connects TRBV6-1 to TRBJ2-3; a weak D match, TRBD1 (5 bases). Germline CDR1 reads MNHNS; CDR2 reads SASEGT. The ends were cut back, 6 bases at V and 2 bases at J, with 12 bases in the middle. This CDR3 is 14 amino acids long.

The rearrangement uses TRBV20-1 and TRBJ2-1, with D possibly being TRBD2 (7 bases). The CDR3 length is 14 residues. The germline V gene encodes CDR1 DFQATT and CDR2 SNEGSKA (reference sequence). V was clipped by 5 bases and J by 0 bases, with 11 bases between them. The CDR3 loop reads CSAGGGRSYNEQFF. In DNA form, the CDR3 reads TGCAGTGCTGGGGGGGGCCGCTCCTACAATGAGCAGTTCTTC.

This clonotype was detected many times. The rearrangement links TRBV5-1 to TRBJ2-1; 7 nucleotides match TRBD2. The CDR3 consists of 15 residues. Unmatched junction bases numbered 7, after V lost 5 bases and J lost 2 bases. CDR1 SGHRS and CDR2 YFSETQ come from the germline V gene. CDR3 sequence (DNA): TGCGCCAGCAGGGGGAGGGGTGTGGCCTACAATGAGCAGTTCTTC. This sequence encodes CASRGRGVAYNEQFF. The full variable domain, rest sourced from reference TRBV5-1 and TRBJ2-1, is KAGVTQTPRYLIKTRGQQVTLSCSPISGHRSVSWYQQTPGQGLQFLFEYFSETQRNKGNFPGRFSGRQFSNSRSEMNVSTLELGDSALYLCASRGRGVAYNEQFFGPGTRLTVL.

In its sample, this clonotype was seen a few times. The V and J genes are TRBV27 and TRBJ1-1; D is undetermined. This CDR3 is 15 amino acids long. Germline loops: CDR1 MNHEY, CDR2 SMNVEV (reference sequence). With 1 base removed from V and 2 bases from J, the gap between germline ends came to 11 bases. Here the CDR3 reads CASSLWRDLNTEAFF. DNA for the CDR3: TGTGCCAGCAGTTTATGGAGGGATCTAAACACTGAAGCTTTCTTT.

At least ten counts were recorded for this clonotype. This chain joins TRBV5-1 and TRBJ2-5; weak D call: TRBD1 (6 bases). The CDR3 contains 15 residues. Germline V lookup: CDR1 SGHRS, CDR2 YFSETQ. Trimming removed 2 bases at V and 4 bases at J, with 15 bases between. The CDR3 is CASSFGTPRGETQYF. The CDR3 DNA follows: TGCGCCAGCAGCTTTGGGACACCCAGGGGAGAGACCCAGTACTTC.

The chain employs TRBV4-1 and TRBJ2-3; tentative D call: TRBD1 (5 bases). Trimming shortened V by 3 bases and J by 3 bases, and 16 bases separated the two germline ends. CDR3 length: 16 amino acids. Germline-derived CDR1 and CDR2 are MGHRA and YSYEKL. CDR3 in DNA: TGCGCCAGCAGCCACTTGGGAAGGGGTTTAACAGATACGCAGTATTTT. Residues: CASSHLGRGLTDTQYF.

This clonotype appeared a few times. This chain links TRBV20-1 with TRBJ2-7; perhaps TRBD1 as D (6 bases). The CDR3 totals 12 residues. Per germline, CDR1 DFQATT and CDR2 SNEGSKA (reference sequence). Trimming removed 4 bases at V and 4 bases at J, with 11 bases between. DNA for the CDR3: TGCAGTGCTACAAGGACAGCATACGAGCAGTACGTC. This gives the protein CSATRTAYEQYV.